The TCR beta chain described here comes from a study of beta chain features in type 1 diabetes. Study-level information: Sorted cells from all samples, numbering over 85,000,000, were examined. Overall study results and limits: Any role of HLA type in TCRB rearrangement remained unresolved here.

Reverse transcription of all isolated RNA meant that expressed TCRB transcripts were sequenced. The data were produced by immunoSEQ multiplex PCR, yet TCRdb's version contains in-frame clones alone and is incomplete. This sample has 40,000 to 45,000 clones, with more than 40% found just once. The germline CDR1 and CDR2 sequences are SGHNT and YYREEE (reference sequence). The V and J ends lost 2 bases and 7 bases respectively, with 7 bases between them. This CDR3 region has 12 residues. Turning to this clone: Its antigen is unknown.

The specimen sequenced was central memory CD4+ T cells from blood. The sequence was collected from a woman younger than 30 in good health. The genes are TRBV5-4 and TRBJ1-5, with D unresolved. The CDR3 loop is CASSFLGQPQHF. In nucleotides, the CDR3 is TGTGCCAGCAGCTTCCTTGGCCAGCCCCAGCATTTT.